The 29 T cell receptor beta chains in this list originate from one sample, sequenced in a study of T-cell memory formation after mild COVID-19. TCRdb redid the calling of the 5' RACE reads with MiXCR, one entry per CDR3 protein. The sample consists of hundreds of thousands of distinct CDR3 sequences, roughly 19% of them appearing once. Sequenced sample: PBMCs or a T cell subset sorted from them (not recorded which). These receptors all come from a man between 18 and 35 years old who had mild COVID-19 (a few samples of this study predate the infection). Cell type and time point are not known.

The V call is TRBV27, the J call TRBJ1-1; unclear D gene. This CDR3 contains 13 residues. V shed 3 bases and J shed 5 bases, with 10 bases lying between them. The germline gives CDR1 MNHEY, CDR2 SMNVEV (reference sequence). Here the CDR3 reads CASSFGLGTEAFF. CDR3 coding DNA: TGTGCCAGCAGTTTTGGACTGGGGACTGAAGCTTTCTTT.

The chain couples TRBV14 to TRBJ2-3, with D perhaps being TRBD1 or TRBD2 (5 bases each). CDR1 SGHDN and CDR2 FVKESK come from the germline V gene. CDR3 size: 13 residues. V gave up 4 bases and J gave up 4 bases, with 9 bases separating them. The CDR3 bases are TGTGCCAGCAGCCCCGGGACCCCAGATACGCAGTATTTT. Translation: CASSPGTPDTQYF.

In this sample, this clonotype turned up a few times. J is TRBJ2-3 and V is TRBV12-3 or TRBV12-4; TRBD2 is a possible D gene (5 bases). CDR3 length equals 13 residues. Between the trimmed V and J ends, which lost 5 bases and 6 bases, there was a span of 12 bases. The CDR3 sequence is CASSLTRRDTQYF. DNA for the CDR3: TGTGCCAGCAGTCTTACTAGAAGGGATACGCAGTATTTT.

This clonotype was observed once. The rearrangement links TRBV6-2 or TRBV6-3 to TRBJ1-2, with 9 bases aligning to TRBD1. The CDR3 runs to 14 residues. The germline CDR1 and CDR2 sequences are MNHEY and SVGEGT. The J segment lost 3 bases and the V segment lost 7 bases, leaving 6 bases of the junction unmatched. DNA for the CDR3: TGTGCCAGCAACCCGACAGGGGGGTACTATGGCTACACCTTC. Its protein product is CASNPTGGYYGYTF.

This clonotype was picked up many times. The chain has TRBV5-6 and TRBJ2-1; D unresolved. The germline V gene encodes CDR1 SGHDT and CDR2 YYEEEE. The length of the CDR3 is 14 residues. The V and J ends lost 0 bases and 3 bases respectively, with 7 bases between them. CDR3 DNA sequence: TGTGCCAGCAGCTTGGAGACTTACTACAATGAGCAGTTCTTC. Translating it yields CASSLETYYNEQFF.

The rearrangement joins TRBV20-1 to TRBJ1-6, with D perhaps TRBD1 (5 bases). The CDR3 consists of 15 residues. Germline V gene sequence: CDR1 DFQATT, CDR2 SNEGSKA (reference sequence). With 5 bases removed from V and 7 bases from J, the gap between germline ends came to 18 bases. CDR3: CSAVTASLWNSPLHF. DNA of the CDR3: TGCAGTGCTGTGACAGCCTCCTTGTGGAATTCACCCCTCCACTTT.

This clonotype was seen many times. The chain joins TRBV5-1 to TRBJ2-5, with no clear D. The germline V gene encodes CDR1 SGHRS and CDR2 YFSETQ. The CDR3 runs 12 residues. The V gene lost 0 bases and the J gene lost 5 bases, with 5 bases spanning the gap. The CDR3: CASSLDSETQYF. CDR3 DNA sequence: TGCGCCAGCAGCTTGGATTCGGAGACCCAGTACTTC.

This clonotype was recorded a few times. V usage is TRBV2 and J usage is TRBJ1-2; 8 bases fit TRBD1. The CDR3 runs 13 residues. The trim removed 6 bases at V and 6 bases at J, leaving 6 bases unmatched. From germline, CDR1 is SNHLY and CDR2 FYNNEI. CDR3 protein: CASSVDRDNGYTF. For the CDR3, the DNA is TGTGCCAGCAGCGTGGACAGGGACAATGGCTACACCTTC.

V gene TRBV3-1 combines with J gene TRBJ2-5, with TRBD2 matching over 9 bases. V was pared by 10 bases and J by 5 bases, with 8 bases of the junction left unmatched. The length of the CDR3 is 13 residues. CDR1 and CDR2 from the germline V gene are LGHDT and YNNKEL (reference sequence). The CDR3 DNA follows: TGTGCCACCAGAGCGGGGGGCTGGGAGACCCAGTACTTC. Translating it yields CATRAGGWETQYF.

A few counts support this clonotype. The rearrangement links TRBV5-5 to TRBJ2-7, with 7 positions matching TRBD1. There are 14 residues in the CDR3. Per germline, CDR1 SGHKS and CDR2 YYEKEE (reference sequence). Trimming cost V 4 bases and J 4 bases; bases outside gene matches: 8. For the CDR3, the DNA is TGTGCCAGCAGCGCCGGGACAGTCCTTTACGAGCAGTACTTC. Amino acid sequence: CASSAGTVLYEQYF.

This clonotype has more than one count but fewer than ten. This sequence joins TRBV5-6 and TRBJ1-4, with D unresolved. This CDR3 comprises 16 residues. From germline, CDR1 is SGHDT and CDR2 YYEEEE. Trimming shortened V by 4 bases and J by 7 bases, and 20 bases separated the two germline ends. The CDR3 bases are TGTGCCAGCAGCGTTATGGCTACAGCTGGCGGTGAAAAACTGTTTTTT. Translating it yields CASSVMATAGGEKLFF.

The chain is built from TRBV6-2 or TRBV6-3 and TRBJ2-5, with TRBD1 matching 7 bases. Germline V gene lookup returns CDR1 MNHEY and CDR2 SVGEGT. V was clipped by 6 bases and J by 4 bases; unmatched bases: 5. The CDR3 spans 13 residues. Here the CDR3 DNA reads TGTGCCAGCAGCTACGAGGGGGCAGAGACCCAGTACTTC. Translated: CASSYEGAETQYF.

The chain links TRBV27 to TRBJ1-2, with a possible D match to TRBD1 (5 bases). The CDR3 consists of 15 residues. The V gene's germline CDR1 is MNHEY and CDR2 SMNVEV (reference sequence). V dropped 7 bases and J dropped 5 bases, with 20 bases sitting between them. The CDR3 here is CASTRVGVGPYGYTF. The CDR3 region has the DNA TGTGCCAGCACCAGAGTAGGGGTTGGGCCATATGGCTACACCTTC.

This clonotype was detected a few times. The V gene is TRBV5-1, the J gene TRBJ2-1; the D call may be TRBD1 or TRBD2 (5 bases each). This CDR3 has 15 amino acids. The V end was cut by 0 bases, the J end by 3 bases, with 10 bases between. Germline CDR1 and CDR2: SGHRS and YFSETQ. CDR3 DNA sequence: TGCGCCAGCAGCTTGGATGGGGGTAACTACAATGAGCAGTTCTTC. Its protein product is CASSLDGGNYNEQFF.

The sample holds a few counts of this clonotype. The rearrangement links TRBV29-1 to TRBJ1-1; D unresolved. V lost 5 bases and J 5 bases, leaving 6 bases between the germline ends. This CDR3 is built from 10 residues. Germline V lookup: CDR1 SQVTM, CDR2 ANQGSEA. CDR3 sequence (DNA): TGCAGCGTTCGGGAGACTGAAGCTTTCTTT. This translates into CSVRETEAFF.

This chain uses TRBV10-3 with TRBJ2-2, with TRBD1 matching over 7 bases. Losses at the gene ends were 7 bases for V and 4 bases for J; bases not matched to a gene: 3. The CDR3 is 13 amino acids. Germline CDR1 and CDR2: ENHRY and SYGVKD. CDR3 bases: TGTGCCATCAAGGGGGCACCCACCGGGGAGCTGTTTTTT. This encodes CAIKGAPTGELFF.

This clonotype has only a few counts. This chain uses TRBV5-1 with TRBJ2-7; D possibly corresponds to TRBD2 (5 bases). Per the germline V gene, CDR1 is SGHRS and CDR2 is YFSETQ. The CDR3 loop spans 14 amino acids. Trimming removed 1 base from V and 3 bases from J, with 11 bases in between. The CDR3 DNA reads TGCGCCAGCAGCTTGCAAGGAGAGGGCTACGAGCAGTACTTC. Translating it yields CASSLQGEGYEQYF.

This clonotype has a handful of counts. The V call is TRBV20-1, the J call TRBJ2-5; 8 bases align to TRBD1. CDR3 length: 16 residues. V lost 1 base and J lost 5; bases outside the gene matches: 12. Germline assignment: CDR1 DFQATT and CDR2 SNEGSKA (reference sequence). Here the CDR3 reads CSARGRTGFLVETQYF. Written as DNA, the CDR3 is TGCAGTGCTAGAGGCCGGACAGGGTTTCTTGTGGAGACCCAGTACTTC.

A few counts support this clonotype. The chain joins TRBV7-6 to TRBJ1-3, with a weak D call TRBD1 (5 bases). The CDR3 extends over 15 amino acids. Between the trimmed V and J ends, which lost 1 base and 3 bases, there was a span of 10 bases. Germline CDR1 is SGHVS and CDR2 is FNYEAQ. The CDR3 loop reads CASSLDGASGNTIYF. As DNA, the CDR3 is TGTGCCAGCAGCTTAGATGGGGCAAGTGGAAACACCATATATTTT.

This clonotype was observed a few times. This chain uses TRBV5-1 with TRBJ1-1; D is undetermined. The CDR3 has 17 residues. The germline gives CDR1 SGHRS, CDR2 YFSETQ. Between the trimmed V and J ends, which lost 2 bases and 4 bases, there was a span of 21 bases. Here the CDR3 DNA reads TGCGCCAGCAGCTTTCGCGCTTTCGTTGGGGAGGGCACTGAAGCTTTCTTT. Translation: CASSFRAFVGEGTEAFF.

In this sample, this clonotype turned up a few times. The chain links TRBV2 to TRBJ1-2; no firm D call. The V end was cut by 0 bases, the J end by 3 bases, with 5 bases between. The CDR3 is 13 residues long. The germline V gene encodes CDR1 SNHLY and CDR2 FYNNEI. CDR3 DNA sequence: TGTGCCAGCAGTGAAGCAGGGTACTATGGCTACACCTTC. This codes for CASSEAGYYGYTF.

This CDR3 reads CASSLGTGDYQETQYF. Here the CDR3 DNA reads TGTGCCAGCAGTCTGGGGACAGGTGATTACCAAGAGACCCAGTACTTC. The chain has TRBV2 and TRBJ2-5, with 8 bases fitting TRBD1. The CDR3 contains 16 residues. Germline assignment: CDR1 SNHLY and CDR2 FYNNEI. Trimming at V came to 5 bases and at J to 0 bases, leaving 8 bases not matched to a gene.

This chain links TRBV30 with TRBJ1-2; D is uncertain. The germline V gene has CDR1 GTSNPN and CDR2 SVGIG (reference sequence). Trimming took off 2 bases at V and 2 bases at J, with 6 bases between the two ends. The CDR3 covers 12 residues. CDR3 bases: TGTGCCTGGAGTCTCATGAACTATGGCTACACCTTC. Translation gives CAWSLMNYGYTF.

This clonotype has a count of ten or more. V usage is TRBV5-1 and J usage is TRBJ2-5; 8 nucleotides align to TRBD2. The CDR3 is 15 residues long. Trimming cost V 4 bases and J 4 bases; bases outside gene matches: 9. Germline loops: CDR1 SGHRS, CDR2 YFSETQ. The CDR3 here is CASSMGLVSGETQYF. CDR3 sequence (DNA): TGCGCCAGCAGCATGGGACTAGTGAGTGGAGAGACCCAGTACTTC.

The chain joins TRBV20-1 to TRBJ1-1; D gene ambiguous. This CDR3 region has 13 residues. Per germline, CDR1 DFQATT and CDR2 SNEGSKA (reference sequence). V lost 2 bases and J lost 0, with 7 bases in between. CDR3 protein: CSARKGMNTEAFF. The CDR3, as DNA: TGCAGTGCTAGAAAGGGAATGAACACTGAAGCTTTCTTT.

The genes are TRBV7-9 and TRBJ2-1, with D unresolved. Germline V gene sequence: CDR1 SEHNR, CDR2 FQNEAQ (reference sequence). This CDR3 spans 11 amino acids. Trimming cost V 7 bases and J 12 bases, with 13 bases left between them. CDR3 nucleotide sequence: TGTGCCAGCAAGAGTTCCTGGGGGCAGTTCTTC. Translation: CASKSSWGQFF.

The chain employs TRBV7-3 and TRBJ2-1; D may be TRBD2 (5 bases). The CDR3 is 15 residues long. The ends were cut back, 5 bases at V and 0 bases at J, with 11 bases in the middle. Germline values: CDR1 SGHTA, CDR2 FQGTGA. The CDR3 reads CASSQTRSSYNEQFF. The CDR3 DNA is TGTGCCAGCAGCCAAACTAGGAGCTCCTACAATGAGCAGTTCTTC.

The chain combines TRBV7-2 with TRBJ2-1, with 7 bases fitting TRBD2. Germline V gene lookup returns CDR1 SGHTA and CDR2 FQGNSA. The CDR3 consists of 15 residues. The V segment lost 3 bases and the J segment 9 bases; nucleotides outside the gene matches: 11. The CDR3, as DNA: TGTGCCAGCAGCTTCGATTCTCGTGGGGGGGTTGAGCAGTTCTTC. Protein product: CASSFDSRGGVEQFF.

This clonotype came up a few times. V usage is TRBV6-6 and J usage is TRBJ1-6; possibly TRBD1 for D (6 bases). V lost 2 bases and J lost 8, with 16 bases in between. Per germline, CDR1 MNHNY and CDR2 SVGAGI (reference sequence). This CDR3 comprises 16 residues. The CDR3 sequence is CASSYRPADRYSPLHF. The CDR3 bases are TGTGCCAGCAGTTACCGTCCCGCGGACAGATATTCACCCCTCCACTTT.